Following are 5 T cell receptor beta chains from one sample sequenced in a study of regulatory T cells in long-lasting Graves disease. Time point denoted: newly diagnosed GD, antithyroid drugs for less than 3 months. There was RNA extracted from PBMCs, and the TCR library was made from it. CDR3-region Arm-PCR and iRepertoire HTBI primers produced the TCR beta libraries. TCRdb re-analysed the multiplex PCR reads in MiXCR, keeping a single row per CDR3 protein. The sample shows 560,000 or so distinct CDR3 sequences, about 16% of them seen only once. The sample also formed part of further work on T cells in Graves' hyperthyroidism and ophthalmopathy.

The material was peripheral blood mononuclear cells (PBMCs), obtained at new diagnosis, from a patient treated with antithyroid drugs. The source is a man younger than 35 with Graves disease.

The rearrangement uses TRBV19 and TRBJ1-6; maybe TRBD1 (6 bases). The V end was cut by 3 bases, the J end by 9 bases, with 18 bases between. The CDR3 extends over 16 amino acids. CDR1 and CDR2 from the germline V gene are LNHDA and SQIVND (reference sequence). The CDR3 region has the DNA TGTGCCAGTAGTATTGGGGGCAGGGTGTCGACTTCACCCCTCCACTTT. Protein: CASSIGGRVSTSPLHF.

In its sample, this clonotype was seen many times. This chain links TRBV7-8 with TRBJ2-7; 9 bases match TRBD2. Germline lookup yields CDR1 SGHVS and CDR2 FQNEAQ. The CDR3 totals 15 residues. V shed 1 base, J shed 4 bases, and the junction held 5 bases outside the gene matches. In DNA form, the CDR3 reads TGTGCCAGCAGCTTAGTTTTAGCGGGGGTATACGAGCAGTACTTC. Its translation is CASSLVLAGVYEQYF.

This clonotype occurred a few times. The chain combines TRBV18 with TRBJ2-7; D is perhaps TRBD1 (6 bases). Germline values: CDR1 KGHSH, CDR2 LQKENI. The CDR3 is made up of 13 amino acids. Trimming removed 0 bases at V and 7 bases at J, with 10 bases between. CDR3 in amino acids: CASSPPDRGEQYF. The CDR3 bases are TGTGCCAGCTCACCACCGGACAGAGGAGAGCAGTACTTC.

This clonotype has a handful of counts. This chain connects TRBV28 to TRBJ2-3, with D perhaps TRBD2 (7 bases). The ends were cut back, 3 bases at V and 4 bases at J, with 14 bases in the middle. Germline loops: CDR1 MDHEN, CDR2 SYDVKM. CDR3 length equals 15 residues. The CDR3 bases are TGTGCCAGCAGTTTGGGGGGGGGCTTATCAGATACGCAGTATTTT. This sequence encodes CASSLGGGLSDTQYF.

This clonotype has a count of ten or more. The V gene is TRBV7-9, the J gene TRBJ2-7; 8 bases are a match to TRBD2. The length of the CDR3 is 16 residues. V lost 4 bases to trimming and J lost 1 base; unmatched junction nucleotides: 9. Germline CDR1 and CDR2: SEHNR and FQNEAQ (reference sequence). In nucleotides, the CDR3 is TGTGCCAGCAGCTCGCAGGGGAGCGGGGGTTCCTACGAGCAGTACTTC. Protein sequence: CASSSQGSGGSYEQYF.